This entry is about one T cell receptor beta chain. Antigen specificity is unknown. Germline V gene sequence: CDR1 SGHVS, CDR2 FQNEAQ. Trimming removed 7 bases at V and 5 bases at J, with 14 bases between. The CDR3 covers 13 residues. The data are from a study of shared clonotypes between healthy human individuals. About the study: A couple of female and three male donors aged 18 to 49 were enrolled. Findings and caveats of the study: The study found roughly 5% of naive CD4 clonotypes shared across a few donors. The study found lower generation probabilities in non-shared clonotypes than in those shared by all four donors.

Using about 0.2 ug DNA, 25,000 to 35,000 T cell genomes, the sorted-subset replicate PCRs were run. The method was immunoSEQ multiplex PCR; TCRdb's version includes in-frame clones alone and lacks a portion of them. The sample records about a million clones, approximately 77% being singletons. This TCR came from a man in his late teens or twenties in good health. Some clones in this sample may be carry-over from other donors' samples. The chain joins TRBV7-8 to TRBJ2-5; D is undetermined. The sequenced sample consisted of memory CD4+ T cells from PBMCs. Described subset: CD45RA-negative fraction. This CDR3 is CASTRLQSETQYF. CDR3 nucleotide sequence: TGTGCCAGCACCCGACTGCAATCGGAGACCCAGTACTTC. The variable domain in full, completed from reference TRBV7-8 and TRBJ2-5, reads GAGVSQSPRYKVAKRGQDVALRCDPISGHVSLFWYQQALGQGPEFLTYFQNEAQLDKSGLPSDRFFAERPEGSVSTLKIQRTQQEDSAVYLCASTRLQSETQYFGPGTRLLVL.